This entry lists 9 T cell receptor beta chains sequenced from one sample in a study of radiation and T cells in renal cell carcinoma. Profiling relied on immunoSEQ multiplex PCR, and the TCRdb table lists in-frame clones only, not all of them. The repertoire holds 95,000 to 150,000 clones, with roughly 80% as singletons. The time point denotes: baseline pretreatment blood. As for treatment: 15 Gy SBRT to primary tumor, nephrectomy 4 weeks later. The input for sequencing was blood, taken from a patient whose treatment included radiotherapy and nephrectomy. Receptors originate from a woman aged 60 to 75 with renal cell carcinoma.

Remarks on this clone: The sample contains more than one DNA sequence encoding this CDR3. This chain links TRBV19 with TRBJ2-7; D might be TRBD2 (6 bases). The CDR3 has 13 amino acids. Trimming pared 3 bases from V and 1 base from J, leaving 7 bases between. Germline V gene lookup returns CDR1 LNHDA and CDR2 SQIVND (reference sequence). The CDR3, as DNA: TGTGCCAGTAGTATCGGGAGTTCCTACGAGCAGTACTTC. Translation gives CASSIGSSYEQYF.

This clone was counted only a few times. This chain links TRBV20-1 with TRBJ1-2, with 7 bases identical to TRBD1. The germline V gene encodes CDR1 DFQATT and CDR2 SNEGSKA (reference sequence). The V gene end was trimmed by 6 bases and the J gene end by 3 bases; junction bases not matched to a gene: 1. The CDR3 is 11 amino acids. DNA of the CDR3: TGCAGTGCCCAGGGGGACTATGGCTACACCTTC. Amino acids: CSAQGDYGYTF.

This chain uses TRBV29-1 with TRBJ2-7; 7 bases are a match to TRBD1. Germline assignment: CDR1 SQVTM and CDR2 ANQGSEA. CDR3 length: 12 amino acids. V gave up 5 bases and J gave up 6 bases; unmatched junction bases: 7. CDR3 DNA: TGCAGCGTTTGGACAGGCCAGGGCGAGCAGTACTTC. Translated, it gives CSVWTGQGEQYF.

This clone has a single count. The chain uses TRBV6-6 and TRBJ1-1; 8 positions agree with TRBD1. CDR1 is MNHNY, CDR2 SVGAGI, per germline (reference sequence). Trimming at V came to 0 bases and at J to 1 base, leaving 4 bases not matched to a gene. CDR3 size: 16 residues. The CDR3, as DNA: TGTGCCAGCAGTTACTCGCCCGGACAGGGGAACACTGAAGCTTTCTTT. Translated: CASSYSPGQGNTEAFF.

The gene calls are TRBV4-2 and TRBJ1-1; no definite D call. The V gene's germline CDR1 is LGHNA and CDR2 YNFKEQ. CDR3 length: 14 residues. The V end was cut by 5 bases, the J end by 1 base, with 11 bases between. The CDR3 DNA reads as TGTGCCAGCAGCGCCTCGTCGGGGAACACTGAAGCTTTCTTT. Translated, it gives CASSASSGNTEAFF.

CDR3 protein: CATSRASLTSGANVLTF. CDR3 in DNA: TGTGCCACCAGCAGGGCCTCTTTAACCTCTGGGGCCAACGTCCTGACTTTC. The chain employs TRBV15 and TRBJ2-6; the D is unclear. This CDR3 region has 17 residues. CDR1 and CDR2 (germline): LNHNV, YYDKDF (reference sequence). Trimming removed 3 bases from V and 0 bases from J, with 12 bases in between.

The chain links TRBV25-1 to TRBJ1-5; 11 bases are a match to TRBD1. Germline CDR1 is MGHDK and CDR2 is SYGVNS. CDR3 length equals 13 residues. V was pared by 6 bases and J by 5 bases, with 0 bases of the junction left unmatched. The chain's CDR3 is CASRGQGDQPQHF. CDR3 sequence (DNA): TGTGCCAGCAGGGGACAGGGGGATCAGCCCCAGCATTTT.

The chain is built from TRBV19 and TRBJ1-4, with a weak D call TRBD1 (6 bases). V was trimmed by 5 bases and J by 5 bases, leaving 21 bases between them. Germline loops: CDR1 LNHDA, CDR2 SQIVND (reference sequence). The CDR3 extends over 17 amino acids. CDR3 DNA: TGTGCCAGTAGTCCCAACCCCTGGACAGACGAAAATGAAAAACTGTTTTTT. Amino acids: CASSPNPWTDENEKLFF.

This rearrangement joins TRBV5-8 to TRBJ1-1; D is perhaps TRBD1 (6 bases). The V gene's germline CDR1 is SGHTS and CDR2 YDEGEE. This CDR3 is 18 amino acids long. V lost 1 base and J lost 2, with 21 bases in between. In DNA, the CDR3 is TGTGCCAGCAGCTTGAGTTACGGGACACCCACGAGAAACACTGAAGCTTTCTTT. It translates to CASSLSYGTPTRNTEAFF.